The entry below describes one T cell receptor beta chain. The target antigen is unknown. The data belong to a study of shared clonotypes between healthy human individuals. Findings and limits, study-wide: Non-shared clonotypes displayed generation probabilities falling below those of clonotypes present in all four donors. Naive subsets generally exceeded memory subsets in estimated richness.

V was clipped by 7 bases and J by 0 bases, with 10 bases between them. The CDR3 has 14 residues. Germline CDR1 reads LNHDA; CDR2 reads SQIVND (reference sequence). Naive CD8 cells were CD45RO-negative, positively selected for CCR7, excluding terminally differentiated effector memory CD45RA+ cells. The data were produced by immunoSEQ multiplex PCR, yet TCRdb's version contains in-frame clones alone and is incomplete. The data hold 550,000 to 600,000 clones, with 95% to 98% observed a single time. The chain uses TRBV19 and TRBJ1-5, with no clear D. Sequencing was carried out using naive CD8+ T cells sorted from blood. The clonotype comes from a man between 25 and 39 years old in good health. The CDR3 region is CASIPEGSNQPQHF. The CDR3 bases are TGTGCCAGTATCCCGGAAGGTAGCAATCAGCCCCAGCATTTT.